The TCR beta chain under discussion was sequenced for a study of T cell repertoires in cytomegalovirus infection. In the study overall: Indications of both CMV infection and matching HLA type were provided by public TCR beta signatures.

General observations from the study: What dominated the ex vivo response were HLA-C-restricted CMV-specific TCR beta clonotypes. Carriage of CMV together with the relevant HLA was identifiable through cumulative public TCR beta family frequency.

Regarding this clonotype: The target antigen is unknown. Being one base from a much bigger clone, this may be a read error.

TCRdb re-called the reads with MiXCR, one entry per CDR3 protein. The sample lists about 310,000 distinct CDR3 sequences, 15% to 20% occurring once. The sequence was collected from a human donor in good health (CMV status not recorded). Some clones in this sample may be carry-over from other donors' samples. Sequencing was performed on PBMCs.

The CDR3 loop is CASSFTPDTQFF. DNA of the CDR3: TGTGCCAGCAGCTTCACCCCAGATACGCAGTTTTTT. The V call is TRBV11-2, the J call TRBJ2-3; D unresolved. This CDR3 spans 12 amino acids. CDR1 and CDR2 (germline): SGHAT, FQNNGV. Filled out from reference TRBV11-2 and TRBJ2-3, the complete variable domain reads EAGVAQSPRYKIIEKRQSVAFWCNPISGHATLYWYQQILGQGPKLLIQFQNNGVVDDSQLPKDRFSAERLKGVDSTLKIQPAKLEDSAVYLCASSFTPDTQFFGPGTRLTVL.